This T cell receptor (beta chain) is drawn from a study of OX40 agonist ivuxolimab in advanced cancers. Broadly, across the study: Ivuxolimab was an agonistic, fully human IgG2 monoclonal antibody directed against OX40 (CD134), a costimulatory receptor. Intravenous ivuxolimab was administered to patients every 2 weeks at six dose levels: 0.01, 0.1, 0.3, 1.5, 3 and 10 mg/kg. Of the approximately 50 patients in dose escalation, 19 had hepatocellular carcinoma, about 15 had melanoma, 9 had renal cell carcinoma and 9 had head and neck cancer. In the dose-escalation cohort, 75% to 85% of patients were male, and the mean age was 60 years with a range of about 23 to 79. Prior anti-PD-1, anti-PD-L1 or anti-CTLA-4 therapy was permitted, and less than 45% of dose-escalation patients had received checkpoint inhibitors. Three dose-escalation patients achieved partial responses, one with hepatocellular carcinoma and two with cutaneous melanoma. Peripheral TCRbeta sequencing was intended to test whether TCR sequence diversity was altered and clonal T-cell expansion was caused by ivuxolimab. The paper describes the monotherapy dose-escalation part (N of about 47 patients) of the phase I trial of ivuxolimab. Summary of the overall study and its limitations: The antigen specificity of the clonally expanded peripheral T cells was not determined. In the 0.1-3.0 mg/kg groups, partial responders had among the lowest normalized peripheral clonal expansion, particularly in CD8+ T cells. At doses from 0.1 to 3.0 mg/kg, clonal expansion was seen in both CD4+ and CD8+ blood T cells between baseline and week 6. Low levels of normalized T-cell clonal expansion were also seen in some nonresponding patients. After ivuxolimab, more expanded clones were found on average in CD8+ T cells than in CD4+ T cells.

Patients with a history of autoimmune disease or receiving systemic immunosuppression were excluded from the trial. In every dose cohort, peripheral blood was drawn for TCR sequencing at baseline, cycle 4 day 1, and cycle 7 day 1. Samples were obtained from an open-label, multicenter, first-in-human phase I dose-escalation trial of ivuxolimab. Adults with locally advanced or metastatic melanoma, renal cell, hepatocellular, or head and neck squamous cell carcinoma were enrolled in the trial. Before TCR sequencing, CD4+ T cells and CD8+ T cells were sorted from peripheral blood as separate populations. Worth noting for this clone: There is no known antigen for this receptor. No much larger clonotype is one base removed from it; base qualities were not supplied.

V loses 3 bases of germline sequence and J loses 3 bases, and the interval between the two ends is 14 bases. The CDR3 covers 16 residues, taking in both the cysteine and the phenylalanine. Of the read, only the CDR3 DNA is kept; its 48 bases are in frame from base 1. CDR1 and CDR2 are drawn from the germline V gene (reference sequence): LNHDA, SQIVND. Genomic DNA was extracted from sorted cells for sequencing of the TCRbeta CDR3 region. The immunoSEQ Assay was used for sequencing of TCRbeta CDR3 regions. TCRdb limited this immuneACCESS table to in-frame rearrangements with V and J called. A share of clones is missing; checked studies link under half to unresolved V genes, and the rest is unexplained. Here the sample has roughly 63,000 clones; around 83% occur a single time. The leading ten clones occupy approximately 1.2% of the sample.

The TCR comes from an adult with an advanced solid tumor such as melanoma, head and neck, liver or kidney cancer. Material: CD4+ or CD8+ T cells sorted from blood, obtained in a trial of the OX40 agonist ivuxolimab. The receptor chain draws on TRBV19 and TRBJ1-4; the D gene is possibly TRBD1, with 5 bases matching. The nucleotide sequence is TGTGCCAGTAGTATTTCGAGGGGTCGATCTAATGAAAAACTGTTTTTT. It translates to CASSISRGRSNEKLFF.